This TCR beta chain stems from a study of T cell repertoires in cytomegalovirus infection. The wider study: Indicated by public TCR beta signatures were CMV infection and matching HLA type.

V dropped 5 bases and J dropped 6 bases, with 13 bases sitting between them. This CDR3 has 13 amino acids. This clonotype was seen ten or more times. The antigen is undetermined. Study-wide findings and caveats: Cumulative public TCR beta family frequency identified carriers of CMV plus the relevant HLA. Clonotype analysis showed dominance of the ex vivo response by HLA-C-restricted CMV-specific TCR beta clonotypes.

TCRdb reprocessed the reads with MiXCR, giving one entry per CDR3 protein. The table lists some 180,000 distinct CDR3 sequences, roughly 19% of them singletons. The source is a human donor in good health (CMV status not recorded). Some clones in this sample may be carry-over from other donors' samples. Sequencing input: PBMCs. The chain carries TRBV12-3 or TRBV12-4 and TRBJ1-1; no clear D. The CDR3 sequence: CASSRTAEAEAFF. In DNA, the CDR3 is TGTGCCAGCAGTAGGACCGCGGAGGCTGAAGCTTTCTTT.